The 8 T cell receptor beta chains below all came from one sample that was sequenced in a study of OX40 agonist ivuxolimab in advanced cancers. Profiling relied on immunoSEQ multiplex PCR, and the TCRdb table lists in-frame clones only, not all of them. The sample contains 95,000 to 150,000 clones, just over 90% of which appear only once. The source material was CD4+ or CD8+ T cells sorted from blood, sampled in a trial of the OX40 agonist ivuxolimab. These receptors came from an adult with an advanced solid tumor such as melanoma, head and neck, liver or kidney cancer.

Here the CDR3 reads CALGSPNSPLHF. CDR3 coding DNA: TGTGCTCTTGGTTCGCCTAATTCACCCCTCCACTTT. The J gene is TRBJ1-6, the V gene TRBV28; D gene ambiguous. From germline, CDR1 is MDHEN and CDR2 SYDVKM. CDR3 length equals 12 residues.

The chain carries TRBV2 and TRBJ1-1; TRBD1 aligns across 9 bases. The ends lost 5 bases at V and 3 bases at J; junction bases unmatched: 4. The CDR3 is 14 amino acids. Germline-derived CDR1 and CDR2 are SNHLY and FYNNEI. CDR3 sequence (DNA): TGTGCCAGCAGTTGGACAGGGGACGACACTGAAGCTTTCTTT. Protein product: CASSWTGDDTEAFF.

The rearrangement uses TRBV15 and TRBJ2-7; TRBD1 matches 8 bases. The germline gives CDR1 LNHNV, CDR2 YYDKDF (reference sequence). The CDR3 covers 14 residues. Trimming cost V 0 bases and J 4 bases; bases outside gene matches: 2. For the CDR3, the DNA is TGTGCCACCAGCAGAGAAAACAGGGGGTACGAGCAGTACTTC. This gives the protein CATSRENRGYEQYF.

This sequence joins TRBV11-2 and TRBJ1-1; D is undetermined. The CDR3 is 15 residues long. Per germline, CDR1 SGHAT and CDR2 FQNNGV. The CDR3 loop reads CATNDWELRYTEAFF. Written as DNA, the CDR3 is TGTGCAACCAATGACTGGGAGCTGAGGTACACTGAAGCTTTCTTT.

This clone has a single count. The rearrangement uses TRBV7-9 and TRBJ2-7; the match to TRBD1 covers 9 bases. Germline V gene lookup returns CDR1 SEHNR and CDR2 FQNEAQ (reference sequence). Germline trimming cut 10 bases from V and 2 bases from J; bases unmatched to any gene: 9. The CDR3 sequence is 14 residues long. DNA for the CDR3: TGTGCCACTAATTGGGACAGGGCCCCCTACGAGCAGTACTTC. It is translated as CATNWDRAPYEQYF.

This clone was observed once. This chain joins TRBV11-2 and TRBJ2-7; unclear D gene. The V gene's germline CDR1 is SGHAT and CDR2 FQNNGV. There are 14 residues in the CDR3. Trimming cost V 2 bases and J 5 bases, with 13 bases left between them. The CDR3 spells CASSLSTSPHEQYF. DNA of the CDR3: TGTGCCAGCAGCTTATCCACCTCCCCCCACGAGCAGTACTTC.

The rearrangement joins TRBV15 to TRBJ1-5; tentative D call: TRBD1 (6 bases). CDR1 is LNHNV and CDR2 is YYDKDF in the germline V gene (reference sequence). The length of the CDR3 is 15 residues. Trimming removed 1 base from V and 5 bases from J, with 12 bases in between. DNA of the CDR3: TGTGCCACCAGCAGAGTACAGGGCGGGTATCAGCCCCAGCATTTT. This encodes CATSRVQGGYQPQHF.

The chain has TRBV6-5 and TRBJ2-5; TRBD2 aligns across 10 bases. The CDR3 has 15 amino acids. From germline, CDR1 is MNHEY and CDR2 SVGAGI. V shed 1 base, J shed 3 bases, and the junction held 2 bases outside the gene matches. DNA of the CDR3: TGTGCCAGCAGTTACTTAGCGGGGGGAAAAGAGACCCAGTACTTC. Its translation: CASSYLAGGKETQYF.